Shown below are 15 T cell receptor beta chains from a single sample sequenced in a study of PD-L1 blockade in urothelial cancer. The table came from immunoSEQ multiplex PCR; TCRdb's copy has only in-frame clones and leaves some out. The data contain around 45,000 clones, 80% to 90% of them singletons. Time point in this sample: peripheral blood 6 weeks after treatment start. Source: PBMCs, taken around atezolizumab (anti-PD-L1) treatment. The receptors were gathered from a man in his 60s with urothelial cancer.

This chain links TRBV6-5 with TRBJ2-1; 9 nucleotides align to TRBD2. CDR1 is MNHEY, CDR2 SVGAGI, per germline. This CDR3 has 14 residues. After removal of 5 bases from V and 4 bases from J, the junction contained 3 bases not matched to a gene. In DNA, the CDR3 is TGTGCCAGCAGTCGGACTAGCGTATACAATGAGCAGTTCTTC. Its protein is CASSRTSVYNEQFF.

The rearrangement uses TRBV10-3 and TRBJ1-1, with TRBD1 as a possible D gene (6 bases). The germline V gene encodes CDR1 ENHRY and CDR2 SYGVKD. This CDR3 spans 14 amino acids. Trimming cost V 2 bases and J 6 bases, with 13 bases left between them. This CDR3 is CAISEIQGNPEAFF. The DNA of the CDR3 is TGTGCCATCAGTGAGATACAGGGAAACCCTGAAGCTTTCTTT.

The rearrangement links TRBV2 to TRBJ2-2, with 9 bases identical to TRBD2. This CDR3 region has 14 residues. J was trimmed by 15 bases and V by 7 bases; bases with no gene match: 15. CDR1 SNHLY and CDR2 FYNNEI come from the germline V gene. Here the CDR3 reads CASTRIAGAAMMFF. DNA for the CDR3: TGTGCCAGCACTAGAATAGCGGGGGCTGCCATGATGTTTTTT.

The chain couples TRBV4-2 to TRBJ1-6, with D possibly matching TRBD1 (5 bases). V lost 0 bases to trimming and J lost 7 bases, with 10 bases between them. This CDR3 has 15 amino acids. Germline lookup yields CDR1 LGHNA and CDR2 YNFKEQ. The CDR3 nucleotides are TGTGCCAGCAGCCAAGAAGGGGTTGGGAATTCACCCCTCCACTTT. It specifies CASSQEGVGNSPLHF.

The chain joins TRBV5-6 to TRBJ2-1; 7 nucleotides align to TRBD1. J lost 2 bases, V lost 0 bases, and 2 bases had no gene match. Germline CDR1 SGHDT, CDR2 YYEEEE. The length of the CDR3 is 15 residues. CDR3 in DNA: TGTGCCAGCAGCTTGGCAGGGGGAACCTACAATGAGCAGTTCTTC. It is translated as CASSLAGGTYNEQFF.

This chain uses TRBV5-1 with TRBJ2-7; D may be TRBD2 (6 bases). This CDR3 spans 15 amino acids. Germline CDR1 and CDR2: SGHRS and YFSETQ. V dropped 4 bases and J dropped 6 bases, with 20 bases sitting between them. CDR3 region: CASSPWGDRGFEQYF. The CDR3 DNA reads TGCGCCAGCAGCCCCTGGGGGGACCGGGGATTCGAGCAGTACTTC.

The rearrangement links TRBV5-5 to TRBJ2-7; TRBD1 might be the D (5 bases). Germline loops: CDR1 SGHKS, CDR2 YYEKEE (reference sequence). V lost 4 bases to trimming and J lost 3 bases, with 23 bases between them. The CDR3 covers 17 residues. As DNA, the CDR3 is TGTGCCAGCAGCCCTAAACCGACAGCTGATAGGAACTACGAGCAGTACTTC. Protein: CASSPKPTADRNYEQYF. Full variable domain (rest looked up from reference TRBV5-5 and TRBJ2-7): DAGVTQSPTHLIKTRGQQVTLRCSPISGHKSVSWYQQVLGQGPQFIFQYYEKEERGRGNFPDRFSARQFPNYSSELNVNALLLGDSALYLCASSPKPTADRNYEQYFGPGTRLTVT.

DNA for the CDR3: TGTGCCAGCAGCTTGGACAGACAAGAGACCCAGTACTTC. It yields the protein CASSLDRQETQYF. The V and J genes are TRBV5-6 and TRBJ2-5; D is unclear. The CDR3 consists of 13 residues. Deletions cut 0 bases from V and 2 bases from J, with 5 bases between. Germline CDR1 and CDR2: SGHDT and YYEEEE.

The V call is TRBV28, the J call TRBJ1-5; D is possibly TRBD1 (5 bases). The germline CDR1 and CDR2 sequences are MDHEN and SYDVKM. This CDR3 spans 15 amino acids. V lost 5 bases and J lost 3, with 14 bases in between. The CDR3 bases are TGTGCCAGCAGTCGCCGAGGCAGGGTCAATCAGCCCCAGCATTTT. Amino acid sequence: CASSRRGRVNQPQHF.

This clone appeared once. V gene TRBV4-1 combines with J gene TRBJ2-3, with 7 bases matching TRBD2. Germline V gene data show CDR1 as MGHRA and CDR2 as YSYEKL. CDR3 length equals 19 residues. Trimming cost V 0 bases and J 1 base; bases outside gene matches: 13. CDR3 loop: CASSQDRGTTSVGTDTQYF. The CDR3 DNA reads TGCGCCAGCAGCCAAGATCGGGGGACTACTAGCGTGGGCACAGATACGCAGTATTTT.

This chain joins TRBV5-1 and TRBJ2-1; perhaps TRBD2 as D (6 bases). Germline CDR1 SGHRS, CDR2 YFSETQ. This CDR3 region has 13 residues. V dropped 5 bases and J dropped 10 bases, with 16 bases sitting between them. The CDR3 nucleotides read TGCGCCAGCAGACATTTCGGGGGAGAAGAGCAGTTCTTC. Amino acids: CASRHFGGEEQFF.

The chain carries TRBV4-1 and TRBJ2-7; 12 nucleotides line up with TRBD2. The CDR3 extends over 15 amino acids. Unmatched junction bases numbered 2, after V lost 3 bases and J lost 2 bases. Germline lookup yields CDR1 MGHRA and CDR2 YSYEKL. The CDR3 DNA reads TGCGCCAGCAGCCACGGGACTAGCGGGCCCTACGAGCAGTACTTC. Its protein is CASSHGTSGPYEQYF.

The chain links TRBV5-1 to TRBJ2-2; 10 nucleotides agree with TRBD1. CDR1 is SGHRS and CDR2 is YFSETQ in the germline V gene. CDR3 length equals 16 residues. The junction had 5 bases not matched to a gene; V was cut back by 4 bases and J by 2 bases. In DNA form, the CDR3 reads TGCGCCAGCAGCCCGGGGACAGGGGTTAACACCGGGGAGCTGTTTTTT. Protein product: CASSPGTGVNTGELFF.

The rearrangement joins TRBV4-1 to TRBJ2-2; 11 bases agree with TRBD2. The CDR3 loop spans 18 amino acids. CDR1 and CDR2 from the germline V gene are MGHRA and YSYEKL. V was pared by 0 bases and J by 5 bases, with 8 bases of the junction left unmatched. Here the CDR3 reads CASSQESSGGAGTGELFF. The CDR3 coding sequence is TGCGCCAGCAGCCAAGAGAGTAGCGGGGGGGCTGGAACCGGGGAGCTGTTTTTT.

Here the CDR3 DNA reads TGTGCCAGCAGCCCCCGGGACAGGGATGAGCAGTTCTTC. Its translation is CASSPRDRDEQFF. The chain links TRBV5-6 to TRBJ2-1; 9 bases line up with TRBD1. The CDR3 contains 13 residues. Germline V gene data show CDR1 as SGHDT and CDR2 as YYEEEE. Unmatched junction bases numbered 4, after V lost 4 bases and J lost 8 bases.